Described below is a single T cell receptor (beta chain) sequence and its context. Antigen unknown. The entry originates in a study of cytomegalovirus exposure and HLA in healthy donors. Study-wide findings and caveats: It was reported that the classifier diagnosed cytomegalovirus status with high specificity and sensitivity in both the original and validation cohorts. The dataset shows that most TCR sequences were rare, while some public TCRs occurred in many donors. The TCR clusters that emerged in the first cohort tended, a later analysis found, to co-occur in the roughly 110 validation repertoires.

The data were produced by immunoSEQ multiplex PCR, yet TCRdb's version contains in-frame clones alone and is incomplete. The sample lists 120,000 to 150,000 clones, 85% to 90% occurring once. V dropped 5 bases and J dropped 2 bases, with 16 bases sitting between them. The CDR3 is 16 amino acids. Germline V gene lookup returns CDR1 MNHEY and CDR2 SMNVEV (reference sequence). Input material: PBMCs. The genes are TRBV27 and TRBJ1-3; maybe TRBD1 (5 bases). The TCR was taken from a man between 18 and 35 years old in good health and CMV-seropositive. The DNA of the CDR3 is TGTGCCAGCAGTCCGTACGGGGGGACGCCTGGAAACACCATATATTTT. This translates into CASSPYGGTPGNTIYF.